This T cell receptor beta chain is from a study of shared T cell receptors in the human thymus. Trimming took 8 bases from V and 4 from J; bases not matched to a gene: 12. CDR1 is SEHNR, CDR2 FQNEAQ, per germline (reference sequence). The CDR3 runs to 16 residues. This clone was seen only a few times. The assay was immunoSEQ multiplex PCR, and TCRdb's table has in-frame clones only and misses some. The data show about 660,000 clones, roughly 86% seen once. The same sample was also studied in work on human thymus T cells. According to that study: The donor group consisted of healthy Finnish infants who were having corrective surgery for congenital heart defects. Thymus pieces cut out during corrective heart surgery were the tissue that was used. It looked as if thymic and blood repertoires used V and J genes in a biased way. Related work showed strongly overlapping thymic repertoires across unrelated individuals.

The chain combines TRBV7-9 with TRBJ2-1; 9 positions match TRBD1. The sample consisted of thymocytes. The source is a boy under two years old with a congenital heart defect. DNA for the CDR3: TGTGCCAGCCGTACATCCGGGACAGGGTCGTACAATGAGCAGTTCTTC. This encodes CASRTSGTGSYNEQFF.